The rows below give T cell receptor beta chains drawn from one sample of a study of CD8 T cells in ankylosing spondylitis. TCRdb reprocessed the 5' RACE reads with MiXCR, giving one entry per CDR3 protein. The repertoire holds 350,000 or so distinct CDR3 sequences, with roughly 15% as singletons. Input material: blood, either unsorted or a sorted T cell fraction (not recorded which). The receptor set was obtained from a male donor with ankylosing spondylitis or in good health (not recorded which). Both conserved end residues are part of each CDR3. The D gene is left open where the match is weak. Some rows have no size entry. The others give once, few or many, or a class for an expanded clone.

size: few
D: TRBD2
V: TRBV10-3
J: TRBJ2-3
DNA: TGTGCCATCAGTGATCGACGGGAGAGCGGGGGGTTTCCAGATACGCAGTATTTT
CDR3: CAISDRRESGGFPDTQYF

size: -
D: -
V: TRBV4-1
J: TRBJ2-1
DNA: TGCGCCAGCAGCCAAGATGGGGGGAATTCCTACAATGAGCAGTTCTTC
CDR3: CASSQDGGNSYNEQFF

size: few
D: TRBD1
V: TRBV15
J: TRBJ1-4
DNA: TGTGCCACCAGCAGGGGACAGGGGTCTAATGAAAAACTGTTTTTT
CDR3: CATSRGQGSNEKLFF

size: few
D: TRBD2
V: TRBV10-1
J: TRBJ2-5
DNA: TGCGCCAGCAGTCCGGCCCTTACTAGCGGGGAGACCCAGTACTTC
CDR3: CASSPALTSGETQYF

size: -
D: -
V: TRBV3-1
J: TRBJ2-1
DNA: TGTGCCAGCAGCCAAGAGATGACACGCTACAATGAGCAGTTCTTC
CDR3: CASSQEMTRYNEQFF

size: few
D: TRBD2
V: TRBV18
J: TRBJ2-7
DNA: TGTGCCAGCTCACCAAGACTAGCGAGCAACTACGAGCAGTACTTC
CDR3: CASSPRLASNYEQYF

size: few
D: TRBD2
V: TRBV20-1
J: TRBJ2-1
DNA: TGCAGTGCTAGTGACGGGACTAGCGGGAGTACGTACAATGAGCAGTTCTTC
CDR3: CSASDGTSGSTYNEQFF

size: -
D: -
V: TRBV5-1
J: TRBJ2-6
DNA: TGCGCCAGCACCTACAACCGGCAATCTGGGGCCAACGTCCTGACTTTC
CDR3: CASTYNRQSGANVLTF

size: -
D: TRBD1
V: TRBV13
J: TRBJ2-1
DNA: TGTGCCAGCAGCTTAGGGGTTACAGGGGGGCTCCCCTACAATGAGCAGTTCTTC
CDR3: CASSLGVTGGLPYNEQFF

size: many
D: TRBD2
V: TRBV11-2
J: TRBJ2-3
DNA: TGTGCCAGCAGCTTACTGACTAGCGGAGCCCCCGATACGCAGTATTTT
CDR3: CASSLLTSGAPDTQYF

size: many
D: TRBD1
V: TRBV12-3/TRBV12-4
J: TRBJ1-2
DNA: TGTGCCAGCAGACAGACAGGGATGGACTATGGCTACACCTTC
CDR3: CASRQTGMDYGYTF

size: -
D: TRBD1
V: TRBV5-1
J: TRBJ2-3
DNA: TGCGCCAGCAGATCCGGGACAGGTCCTAGCACAGATACGCAGTATTTT
CDR3: CASRSGTGPSTDTQYF

size: -
D: -
V: TRBV2
J: TRBJ2-7
DNA: TGTGCCAGCAGTGAAACGGGGGTGGAGAGTTGGGAGCAGTACTTC
CDR3: CASSETGVESWEQYF

size: -
D: -
V: TRBV3-1
J: TRBJ1-2
DNA: TGTGCCAGCAGCCAAGGCCCCGGGGGGGGATCTGGCTACACCTTC
CDR3: CASSQGPGGGSGYTF

size: few
D: -
V: TRBV3-1
J: TRBJ2-7
DNA: TGTGCCAGCAGCCAAGGGCAGAACTACGAGCAGTACTTC
CDR3: CASSQGQNYEQYF

size: -
D: TRBD2
V: TRBV20-1
J: TRBJ2-3
DNA: TGCAGTGCTCCCTCTAGCGGGTACGGCGGTACGCAGTATTTT
CDR3: CSAPSSGYGGTQYF

size: -
D: -
V: TRBV25-1
J: TRBJ2-3
DNA: TGTGCCAGCAGTGAACAGGGGGGGGGCACAGATACGCAGTATTTT
CDR3: CASSEQGGGTDTQYF

size: few
D: -
V: TRBV3-1
J: TRBJ1-2
DNA: TGTGCCAGCAGGCAAACGGGGATCCTCAACTATGGCTACACCTTC
CDR3: CASRQTGILNYGYTF

size: -
D: TRBD2
V: TRBV12-3/TRBV12-4
J: TRBJ2-1
DNA: TGTGCCAGCACCTCCGGGACTAGCGTGAGGAATGAGCAGTTCTTC
CDR3: CASTSGTSVRNEQFF

size: -
D: TRBD2
V: TRBV12-3/TRBV12-4
J: TRBJ2-1
DNA: TGTGCCAGCAGTTGGCGGACTAGCGGGATGCTTGAGCAGTTCTTC
CDR3: CASSWRTSGMLEQFF

size: few
D: -
V: TRBV24-1
J: TRBJ2-7
DNA: TGTGCCACCAGTGATTGGAGGGGTGAGCAGTACTTC
CDR3: CATSDWRGEQYF

size: -
D: TRBD1
V: TRBV10-3
J: TRBJ2-7
DNA: TGTGCCATCAGTCCGGGACAGGGGTCCTACGAGCAGTACTTC
CDR3: CAISPGQGSYEQYF

size: many
D: -
V: TRBV7-2
J: TRBJ2-1
DNA: TGTGCCAGCAGCGATGGGGGTTACAATGAGCAGTTCTTC
CDR3: CASSDGGYNEQFF

size: few
D: -
V: TRBV29-1
J: TRBJ2-7
DNA: TGCAGCGTTGTGGGGTCCACCATCTCCGAGCAGTACTTC
CDR3: CSVVGSTISEQYF

size: few
D: TRBD1
V: TRBV20-1
J: TRBJ2-5
DNA: TGCAGTGGTCTGGGACAGCAAGAGACCCAGTACTTC
CDR3: CSGLGQQETQYF

size: -
D: -
V: TRBV5-1
J: TRBJ2-3
DNA: TGCGCCAGCAGCTTCAGCATGAGGACAGGCACAGATACGCAGTATTTT
CDR3: CASSFSMRTGTDTQYF

size: -
D: -
V: TRBV18
J: TRBJ2-7
DNA: TGTGCCAGCTCACCACTGTCGGGCCCCCCCGTGTACGAGCAGTACTTC
CDR3: CASSPLSGPPVYEQYF

size: many
D: TRBD1
V: TRBV25-1
J: TRBJ1-1
DNA: TGTGCCAGCAGTCCGGGACAGGGTTTCACTGAAGCTTTCTTT
CDR3: CASSPGQGFTEAFF

size: few
D: -
V: TRBV5-1
J: TRBJ2-5
DNA: TGCGCCAGCAGCTTGGCATCTATCCGGGAGACCCAGTACTTC
CDR3: CASSLASIRETQYF

size: -
D: -
V: TRBV20-1
J: TRBJ1-6
DNA: TGCAGTGCTAGTTCTGGGGGCAGATCACCCCTCCACTTT
CDR3: CSASSGGRSPLHF

size: few
D: -
V: TRBV11-2
J: TRBJ2-5
DNA: TGTGCCAGCAGCTTATCTCCGCCAGGAGAGACCCAGTACTTC
CDR3: CASSLSPPGETQYF

size: -
D: -
V: TRBV6-1
J: TRBJ2-6
DNA: TGTGCCAGCAGTGTTCCCGGTGCTGGGGCCAACGTCCTGACTTTC
CDR3: CASSVPGAGANVLTF

size: -
D: -
V: TRBV25-1
J: TRBJ2-7
DNA: TGTGCCAGCAGGCCCAGCTCCTACGAGCAGTACTTC
CDR3: CASRPSSYEQYF

size: few
D: TRBD1
V: TRBV29-1
J: TRBJ1-2
DNA: TGCAGCGTGTTGGGACAGGGGGCCCTTTCTGACTATGGCTACACCTTC
CDR3: CSVLGQGALSDYGYTF

size: few
D: -
V: TRBV15
J: TRBJ2-2
DNA: TGTGCCACCAGCAGAGGGTCTATCCTCACCGGGGAGCTGTTTTTT
CDR3: CATSRGSILTGELFF

size: -
D: TRBD2
V: TRBV12-3/TRBV12-4
J: TRBJ2-1
DNA: TGTGCCAGCAGCCGTTCTTCTAGCGGGGACAATGAGCAGTTCTTC
CDR3: CASSRSSSGDNEQFF

size: -
D: -
V: TRBV6-5
J: TRBJ2-2
DNA: TGTGCCAGCAGTTACTTTGGCGGGGAGCTGTTTTTT
CDR3: CASSYFGGELFF

size: few
D: -
V: TRBV19
J: TRBJ2-3
DNA: TGTGCCAGTGGGGAGGAGGGGAAAGATACGCAGTATTTT
CDR3: CASGEEGKDTQYF

size: -
D: -
V: TRBV20-1
J: TRBJ2-7
DNA: TGCAGTGCTAGGGAGGGGAATGGTGCCTACGAGCAGTACTTC
CDR3: CSAREGNGAYEQYF

size: -
D: -
V: TRBV9
J: TRBJ1-5
DNA: TGTGCCAGCAGCGCGACAGGCGCACCGGGCAATCAGCCCCAGCATTTT
CDR3: CASSATGAPGNQPQHF

size: -
D: -
V: TRBV6-6
J: TRBJ1-4
DNA: TGTGCCAGCTTAGGGACAAGAGGTGAAAAACTGTTTTTT
CDR3: CASLGTRGEKLFF

size: -
D: -
V: TRBV12-3/TRBV12-4
J: TRBJ1-4
DNA: TGTGCCAGCAGTTTTGCCCACACGGAAAAACTGTTTTTT
CDR3: CASSFAHTEKLFF

size: few
D: -
V: TRBV3-1
J: TRBJ2-7
DNA: TGTGCCAGCAGCCCGTTAGCGGTTAGCTACGAGCAGTACTTC
CDR3: CASSPLAVSYEQYF

size: few
D: -
V: TRBV3-1
J: TRBJ1-1
DNA: TGTGCCAGCAGCCAAGATCTAGTTCGCCCCGGGACTGAAGCTTTCTTT
CDR3: CASSQDLVRPGTEAFF

size: few
D: TRBD1
V: TRBV5-1
J: TRBJ2-3
DNA: TGCGCCAGCAGCTTGGGACAGGGATCTTTTAAGAGCACAGATACGCAGTATTTT
CDR3: CASSLGQGSFKSTDTQYF

size: few
D: -
V: TRBV10-1
J: TRBJ1-1
DNA: TGCGCCAGCAGTGATAGACCGGGACCAAGGGGCATGAACACTGAAGCTTTCTTT
CDR3: CASSDRPGPRGMNTEAFF

size: -
D: TRBD2
V: TRBV7-2
J: TRBJ2-7
DNA: TGTGCCAGCAGCTTATCCGGGACTAGCGCTTACGAGCAGTACTTC
CDR3: CASSLSGTSAYEQYF

size: -
D: -
V: TRBV11-2
J: TRBJ2-3
DNA: TGTGCCAGCAGCCCCGGACTAGTGAGGGGGACAGATACGCAGTATTTT
CDR3: CASSPGLVRGTDTQYF

size: many
D: TRBD1
V: TRBV9
J: TRBJ2-7
DNA: TGTGCCAGCAGTGTGGGACAGGCGTCCTACGAGCAGTACTTC
CDR3: CASSVGQASYEQYF

size: -
D: -
V: TRBV25-1
J: TRBJ1-3
DNA: TGTGCCAGCAGGCCTGAACCTCCCTCTGGAAACACCATATATTTT
CDR3: CASRPEPPSGNTIYF

size: -
D: -
V: TRBV5-1
J: TRBJ2-7
DNA: TGCGCCAGCAGGGATGAGGGTGGGTCCTACGAGCAGTACTTC
CDR3: CASRDEGGSYEQYF

size: -
D: -
V: TRBV5-1
J: TRBJ2-7
DNA: TGCGCCAGCAGCTCTACAGGGAAGGGATACGAGCAGTACTTC
CDR3: CASSSTGKGYEQYF